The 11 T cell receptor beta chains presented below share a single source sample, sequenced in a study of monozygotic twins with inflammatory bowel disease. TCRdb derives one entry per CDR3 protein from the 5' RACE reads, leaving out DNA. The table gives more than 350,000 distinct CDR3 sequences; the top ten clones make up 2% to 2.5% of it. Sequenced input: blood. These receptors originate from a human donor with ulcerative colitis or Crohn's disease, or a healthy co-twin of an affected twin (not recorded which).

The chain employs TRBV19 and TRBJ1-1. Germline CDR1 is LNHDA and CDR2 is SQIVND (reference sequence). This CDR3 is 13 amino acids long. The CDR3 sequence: CASSIALNTEAFF.

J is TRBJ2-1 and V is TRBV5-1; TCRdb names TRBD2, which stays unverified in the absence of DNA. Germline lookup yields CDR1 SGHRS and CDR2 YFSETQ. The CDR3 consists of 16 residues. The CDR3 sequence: CASSPEPSSSYNEQFF. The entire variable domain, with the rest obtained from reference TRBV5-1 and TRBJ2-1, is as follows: KAGVTQTPRYLIKTRGQQVTLSCSPISGHRSVSWYQQTPGQGLQFLFEYFSETQRNKGNFPGRFSGRQFSNSRSEMNVSTLELGDSALYLCASSPEPSSSYNEQFFGPGTRLTVL.

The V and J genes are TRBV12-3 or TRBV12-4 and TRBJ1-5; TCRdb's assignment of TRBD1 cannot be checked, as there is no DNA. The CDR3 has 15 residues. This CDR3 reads CASSQGGATFQPQHF.

The CDR3 sequence is CASSYSSGRNEKLFF. The chain recombines TRBV6-5 with TRBJ1-4; the TCRdb call, TRBD1, lacks DNA for checking. This CDR3 spans 15 amino acids. Germline V gene lookup returns CDR1 MNHEY and CDR2 SVGAGI.

CDR3 loop: CASSPGRMNTEAFF. The chain has TRBV18 and TRBJ1-1. This CDR3 comprises 14 residues. From germline, CDR1 is KGHSH and CDR2 LQKENI.

CDR3: CSALGLNTEAFF. The rearrangement joins TRBV29-1 to TRBJ1-1. Looked up from germline, CDR1 is SQVTM and CDR2 is ANQGSEA. The length of the CDR3 is 12 residues.

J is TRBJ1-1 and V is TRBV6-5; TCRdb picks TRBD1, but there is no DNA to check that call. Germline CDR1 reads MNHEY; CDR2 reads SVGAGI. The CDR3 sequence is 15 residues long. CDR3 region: CASSYWPGSDTEAFF.

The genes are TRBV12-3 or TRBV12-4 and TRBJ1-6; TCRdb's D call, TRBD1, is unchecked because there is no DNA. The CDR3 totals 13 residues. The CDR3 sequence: CASRSGPNSPLHF.

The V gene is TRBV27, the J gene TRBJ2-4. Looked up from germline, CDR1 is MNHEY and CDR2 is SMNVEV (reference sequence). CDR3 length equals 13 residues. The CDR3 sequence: CASSWTAKNIQYF.

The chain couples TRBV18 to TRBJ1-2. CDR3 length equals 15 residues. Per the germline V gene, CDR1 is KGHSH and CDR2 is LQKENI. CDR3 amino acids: CASSPQLRGSGGYTF.

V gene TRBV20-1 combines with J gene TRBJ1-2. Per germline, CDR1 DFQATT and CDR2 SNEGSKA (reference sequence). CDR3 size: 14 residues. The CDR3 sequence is CSAKSETLEYGYTF.